One T cell receptor (beta chain) is described in this entry. Its matching antigen is unknown. Only in-frame clones appear in the TCRdb table, and some are missing; sequencing was by immunoSEQ multiplex PCR. The table records 250,000 to 300,000 clones, approximately 89% of them present only once. Treatment here: 15 to 20 received Ad26.COV2.S at low or high dose, single or two shots; about 5 received placebo; per-sample allocation not given. The investigators took samples on day 63 after the first vaccine or placebo injection. This sample was taken from a study of Ad26.COV2.S vaccination and SARS-CoV-2 variants. Findings and caveats of the study: Analyses that measured TCR breadth and depth may have underestimated total T cell responses.

The sequence was obtained from a person aged 18-65 years who received the Ad26.COV2.S COVID-19 vaccine or a placebo. The sequencing used peripheral blood, collected in a trial of Ad26.COV2.S vaccine versus placebo.

The chain's CDR3 is CASSQDVGSGRAEQFF. DNA of the CDR3: TGTGCCAGCAGCCAAGATGTGGGTAGCGGGAGGGCCGAGCAGTTCTTC. The rearrangement joins TRBV3-1 (or the pseudogene TRBV3-2) to TRBJ2-1, with TRBD2 matching 11 bases. V lost 0 bases, J lost 10 bases, and 8 bases stayed unmatched. Germline V gene sequence: CDR1 LGHDT, CDR2 YNNKEL (reference sequence). The CDR3 spans 16 residues.